This TCR beta chain was captured in a study of shared clonotypes between healthy human individuals. Overall study: Each donor's CD4 naive and CD4 memory cells filled three plates apiece, CD8 naive two, and CD8 memory one. Findings and caveats of the study: Tissues were not sampled, only blood, and their repertoires likely differ. Relative to their counterparts shared across all four donors, non-shared clonotypes exhibited diminished generation probabilities.

Naivety among CD8 cells was defined by CD45RO negativity and positive CCR7 selection, thereby excluding terminally differentiated effector memory CD45RA+ cells. Germline assignment: CDR1 MNHNY and CDR2 SVGAGI (reference sequence). The CDR3 consists of 12 residues. Trimming pared 7 bases from V and 6 bases from J, leaving 9 bases between. Note on this clone: Its antigen is as yet unknown.

Clones were read by immunoSEQ multiplex PCR, and TCRdb kept only the in-frame ones, dropping some. The sample lists millions of clones; about 95% were seen once. This sequence joins TRBV6-6 and TRBJ2-2; D gene unclear. The origin of this receptor is a man in his late teens or twenties in good health. Sequencing was performed on naive CD8+ T cells sorted from blood. CDR3 nucleotides: TGTGCCAGCACCTTAAGCTCCGGGGAGCTGTTTTTT. Its translation: CASTLSSGELFF.